These 30 T cell receptor beta chains originate from one sample sequenced in a study of regulatory T cells. The PCR used 52 TRBV and 13 TRBJ primers. Clones were sequenced by immunoSEQ multiplex PCR, and TCRdb holds only the in-frame ones, with some missing. The sample consists of 20,000 or so clones, roughly 93% of them appearing once. The source material was CD8+ T cells sorted from blood. Source of these receptors: a child younger than 10 with CD3G deficiency.

The chain joins TRBV28 to TRBJ2-1; D is unresolved. The V and J ends lost 8 bases and 9 bases respectively, with 14 bases between them. This CDR3 is 12 amino acids long. Germline assignment: CDR1 MDHEN and CDR2 SYDVKM. CDR3 bases: TGTGCCAGCGGAGATTTTCACGGTGAGCAGTTCTTC. This codes for CASGDFHGEQFF.

J is TRBJ1-4 and V is TRBV6-1; D remains unclear. V lost 6 bases to trimming and J lost 5 bases, with 4 bases between them. The germline CDR1 and CDR2 sequences are MNHNS and SASEGT. The CDR3 contains 11 residues. The CDR3 coding sequence is TGTGCCAGCAGGGAAAATGAAAAACTGTTTTTT. It specifies CASRENEKLFF.

On this clone itself: Germline and junction disagree at one end, which may indicate a read error. The chain employs TRBV13 and TRBJ1-1; D might be TRBD1 (5 bases). The CDR3 is 14 residues long. CDR1 is PRHDT, CDR2 FYEKMQ, per germline (reference sequence). The CDR3 loop is CASSVGVQNTEAFF. The CDR3 DNA sequence: TGTGCCAGCAGCGTAGGGGTCCAGAACACTGAAGCTTTCTTT.

The V call is TRBV7-4, the J call TRBJ2-5; 9 positions match TRBD2. CDR1 is SGHVT and CDR2 is SQSDAQ in the germline V gene. V dropped 1 base and J dropped 5; count of bases not matched to a gene: 8. This CDR3 is built from 16 residues. The CDR3 reads CASSLEERAGGETQYF. CDR3 DNA: TGTGCCAGCAGCTTAGAGGAGAGGGCGGGAGGGGAGACCCAGTACTTC.

This clone was counted a single time. The chain joins TRBV6-5 to TRBJ2-5; perhaps D is TRBD1 or TRBD2 (5 bases each). The end of the DNA is better explained by TRBJ2-7, so the J call may be wrong. Germline V gene lookup returns CDR1 MNHEY and CDR2 SVGAGI. The length of the CDR3 is 16 residues. CDR3 coding DNA: TGTGCCAGCAGCTACCCAGATCCGGGACGTAACTACGAGCAGTACTTC. The encoded protein is CASSYPDPGRNYEQYF.

A single count supports this clone. The genes are TRBV19 and TRBJ2-1, with D tentatively TRBD1 or TRBD2 (5 bases each). Per germline, CDR1 LNHDA and CDR2 SQIVND (reference sequence). This CDR3 contains 13 residues. Trimming took 5 bases from V and 6 from J, leaving 11 bases between them. The CDR3 DNA reads TGTGCCAGTAGTGTCCGGGACGGCAATGAGCAGTTCTTC. Translation gives CASSVRDGNEQFF.

The J gene is TRBJ2-5, the V gene TRBV7-9; a weak D match, TRBD2 (7 bases). The V end lost 3 bases, the J end lost 4 bases, and 9 bases lay between the germline ends. The CDR3 loop spans 13 amino acids. In germline, CDR1 is SEHNR, CDR2 FQNEAQ (reference sequence). The CDR3 spells CASSFGGRETQYF. CDR3 DNA: TGTGCCAGCAGCTTCGGGGGGCGAGAGACCCAGTACTTC.

This chain joins TRBV28 and TRBJ1-4, with D possibly matching TRBD1 (6 bases). CDR3 length: 14 amino acids. The V and J ends lost 3 bases and 6 bases respectively, with 11 bases between them. In germline, CDR1 is MDHEN, CDR2 SYDVKM. The chain's CDR3 is CASSLAGVDEKLFF. The CDR3 DNA sequence: TGTGCCAGCAGTTTGGCAGGGGTGGATGAAAAACTGTTTTTT.

The J gene is TRBJ2-5, the V gene TRBV5-8; the D gene is possibly TRBD1 (5 bases). The CDR3 consists of 14 residues. In germline, CDR1 is SGHTS, CDR2 YDEGEE. Trimming shortened V by 2 bases and J by 3 bases, and 11 bases separated the two germline ends. The CDR3 nucleotides read TGTGCCAGCAGCTTTCCAGGGCAGGAAGAGACCCAGTACTTC. It specifies CASSFPGQEETQYF.

This clone was seen just once. This rearrangement joins TRBV28 to TRBJ1-2; 10 bases line up with TRBD1. Per the germline V gene, CDR1 is MDHEN and CDR2 is SYDVKM. V dropped 1 base and J dropped 4; count of bases not matched to a gene: 9. This CDR3 is 17 amino acids long. The CDR3 bases are TGTGCCAGCAGTTTATTCAAGACAGGGGGCGCCGGCTATGGCTACACCTTC. Translated: CASSLFKTGGAGYGYTF.

This clone came up a few times. The rearrangement uses TRBV7-9 and TRBJ1-1; D is unresolved. Germline lookup yields CDR1 SEHNR and CDR2 FQNEAQ (reference sequence). V dropped 4 bases and J dropped 7 bases, with 10 bases sitting between them. The CDR3 spans 12 residues. CDR3 in amino acids: CASSSWGVEAFF. CDR3 DNA: TGTGCCAGCAGCTCCTGGGGAGTTGAAGCTTTCTTT.

This clone qualifies as large. The rearrangement uses TRBV28 and TRBJ2-7; D gene ambiguous. CDR3 length equals 13 residues. Trimming took 5 bases from V and 1 from J, leaving 9 bases between them. From germline, CDR1 is MDHEN and CDR2 SYDVKM. The CDR3 sequence is CASSPAGSYEQYF. In DNA form, the CDR3 reads TGTGCCAGCAGTCCGGCTGGGTCCTACGAGCAGTACTTC.

This chain links TRBV6-1 with TRBJ1-6, with D perhaps TRBD1 (5 bases). The CDR3 loop spans 14 amino acids. Germline loops: CDR1 MNHNS, CDR2 SASEGT. V was cut by 6 bases and J by 8 bases, with 14 bases left in between. The CDR3 loop reads CASSLGGEHSPLHF. CDR3 DNA: TGTGCCAGCAGCCTGGGAGGGGAACATTCACCCCTCCACTTT.

The chain uses TRBV27 and TRBJ2-7; D tentatively fits TRBD1 or TRBD2 (6 bases each). Germline loops: CDR1 MNHEY, CDR2 SMNVEV (reference sequence). The CDR3 runs to 14 residues. Trimming pared 5 bases from V and 5 bases from J, leaving 16 bases between. CDR3 DNA sequence: TGTGCCAGCAGTCCGGGGGCGAGTTTCCACGAGCAGTACTTC. It is translated as CASSPGASFHEQYF.

J is TRBJ1-1 and V is TRBV5-1; TRBD1 might be the D (5 bases). The CDR3 spans 16 residues. V dropped 4 bases and J dropped 0 bases, with 16 bases sitting between them. From germline, CDR1 is SGHRS and CDR2 YFSETQ. CDR3 in amino acids: CASSLYGTNMNTEAFF. The CDR3 DNA sequence: TGCGCCAGCAGCCTATACGGGACGAACATGAACACTGAAGCTTTCTTT.

The chain recombines TRBV6-6 with TRBJ1-1; D is undetermined. The CDR3 length is 16 residues. The germline V gene encodes CDR1 MNHNY and CDR2 SVGAGI (reference sequence). V dropped 6 bases and J dropped 7 bases, with 24 bases sitting between them. In DNA, the CDR3 is TGTGCCAGCAGCCCTACTTTGCCCGGGCTTGCAAATGAAGCTTTCTTT. Translating gives CASSPTLPGLANEAFF.

V is TRBV7-9 and J is TRBJ2-1; D ambiguous. This CDR3 spans 14 amino acids. V gave up 5 bases and J gave up 9 bases, with 17 bases separating them. The germline V gene encodes CDR1 SEHNR and CDR2 FQNEAQ (reference sequence). Here the CDR3 reads CASSPGSGSFEQFF. The CDR3, as DNA: TGTGCCAGCAGCCCAGGTTCGGGTTCGTTTGAGCAGTTCTTC.

The chain employs TRBV6-6 and TRBJ1-4; no firm D call. The germline V gene has CDR1 MNHNY and CDR2 SVGAGI (reference sequence). The CDR3 contains 13 residues. V dropped 2 bases and J dropped 7 bases, with 8 bases sitting between them. CDR3 loop: CASSYVAFEKLFF. CDR3 coding DNA: TGTGCCAGCAGTTACGTGGCATTTGAAAAACTGTTTTTT.

The chain carries TRBV28 and TRBJ2-7; 7 nucleotides agree with TRBD2. The CDR3 consists of 14 residues. J was trimmed by 7 bases and V by 2 bases; bases with no gene match: 8. The V gene's germline CDR1 is MDHEN and CDR2 SYDVKM. The DNA for the CDR3 is TGTGCCAGCAGTTTAGCCGGGGGGTTGGGTGAGCAGTACTTC. This sequence encodes CASSLAGGLGEQYF.

This clone has just one count. The chain uses TRBV28 and TRBJ2-7; D remains ambiguous. The CDR3 has 14 amino acids. In germline, CDR1 is MDHEN, CDR2 SYDVKM. Trimming cost V 6 bases and J 3 bases, with 15 bases left between them. CDR3 residues: CASSPSNQRYEQYF. The CDR3 DNA reads TGTGCCAGCAGCCCCTCCAACCAACGCTACGAGCAGTACTTC.

This chain joins TRBV14 and TRBJ2-1; D uncertain. This CDR3 is 13 amino acids long. Between the trimmed V and J ends, which lost 0 bases and 8 bases, there was a span of 8 bases. CDR1 is SGHDN, CDR2 FVKESK, per germline. The CDR3 is CASSQDWGHEQFF. As DNA, the CDR3 is TGTGCCAGCAGCCAAGATTGGGGTCATGAGCAGTTCTTC.

Concerning this clone: Other DNA sequences in this specimen translate into the identical CDR3. The V and J genes are TRBV19 and TRBJ2-2, with TRBD2 as a possible D gene (6 bases). Germline assignment: CDR1 LNHDA and CDR2 SQIVND (reference sequence). The V end was cut by 2 bases, the J end by 5 bases, with 12 bases between. The CDR3 totals 15 residues. CDR3 nucleotides: TGTGCCAGTAGTATATCGGCGGGACGTACCGGGGAGCTGTTTTTT. Its translation is CASSISAGRTGELFF.

This chain joins TRBV6-1 and TRBJ2-7, with D unresolved. V was pared by 4 bases and J by 2 bases, with 12 bases between. Germline assignment: CDR1 MNHNS and CDR2 SASEGT. The CDR3 contains 14 residues. The CDR3 protein is CASSGLPYPYEQYF. The CDR3 DNA reads TGTGCCAGCAGTGGCCTGCCTTACCCCTACGAGCAGTACTTC.

CDR3 DNA: TGTGCCAGCAGTCCTTTGGGAGATACGCAGTATTTT. Protein sequence: CASSPLGDTQYF. This chain joins TRBV28 and TRBJ2-3; no clear D. V lost 5 bases, J lost 5 bases, and 8 bases lay in between. The germline CDR1 and CDR2 sequences are MDHEN and SYDVKM. The CDR3 contains 12 residues.

This rearrangement joins TRBV7-8 to TRBJ2-7; D unresolved. There are 13 residues in the CDR3. In germline, CDR1 is SGHVS, CDR2 FQNEAQ. V lost 1 base and J 0 bases, leaving 4 bases between the germline ends. CDR3 protein: CASSLGFSYEQYF. CDR3 nucleotides: TGTGCCAGCAGCTTAGGGTTCTCCTACGAGCAGTACTTC. Variable domain in full (rest from reference TRBV7-8 and TRBJ2-7): GAGVSQSPRYKVAKRGQDVALRCDPISGHVSLFWYQQALGQGPEFLTYFQNEAQLDKSGLPSDRFFAERPEGSVSTLKIQRTQQEDSAVYLCASSLGFSYEQYFGPGTRLTVT.

The chain recombines TRBV5-1 with TRBJ2-1; D remains unclear. The V gene's germline CDR1 is SGHRS and CDR2 YFSETQ. The CDR3 has 11 amino acids. V was pared by 4 bases and J by 10 bases, with 9 bases between. The CDR3 DNA reads TGCGCCAGCAGCGAGGACCGAGAGCAGTTCTTC. Its protein product is CASSEDREQFF.

This clone came up once. The rearrangement joins TRBV6-1 to TRBJ2-3; 7 bases agree with TRBD2. The CDR3 is 15 amino acids. V lost 6 bases to trimming and J lost 6 bases; unmatched junction nucleotides: 12. From germline, CDR1 is MNHNS and CDR2 SASEGT. The CDR3: CASSQWSGVSDTQYF. CDR3 bases: TGTGCCAGCAGCCAATGGAGCGGGGTCTCCGATACGCAGTATTTT.

The chain has TRBV7-9 and TRBJ1-1; D possibly corresponds to TRBD1 (6 bases). The CDR3 loop spans 12 amino acids. V was trimmed by 4 bases and J by 8 bases, leaving 11 bases between them. Germline V gives CDR1 SEHNR, CDR2 FQNEAQ (reference sequence). CDR3 protein: CASSYSQGEAFF. The DNA of the CDR3 is TGTGCCAGCAGCTACTCCCAGGGGGAAGCTTTCTTT.

This chain connects TRBV28 to TRBJ2-1; a possible D gene is TRBD1 (6 bases). Germline V gene data show CDR1 as MDHEN and CDR2 as SYDVKM. The CDR3 covers 15 residues. Trimming removed 5 bases at V and 12 bases at J, with 23 bases between. The CDR3 is CASSVRGLWSRGQFF. Written as DNA, the CDR3 is TGTGCCAGCAGTGTCAGGGGCCTTTGGTCGAGGGGGCAGTTCTTC.

The V and J genes are TRBV7-8 and TRBJ2-1, with 11 bases lining up with TRBD2. In germline, CDR1 is SGHVS, CDR2 FQNEAQ. The J segment lost 7 bases and the V segment lost 5 bases, leaving 19 bases of the junction unmatched. This CDR3 is 19 amino acids long. CDR3 region: CASSQPGTSGGGVWNEQFF. The CDR3 nucleotides are TGTGCCAGCAGCCAACCCGGGACTAGCGGAGGGGGGGTTTGGAATGAGCAGTTCTTC.